These T cell receptor beta chains were read from a single sample in a study of cytomegalovirus exposure and HLA in healthy donors. Some clones are missing from TCRdb's copy, which holds only in-frame ones; the method was immunoSEQ multiplex PCR. The table has 200,000 or so clones, about 83% seen once. The specimen was PBMCs. These receptors originate from a woman younger than 45 in good health and CMV-seropositive. Each CDR3 is given with its conserved first and last residue. Fields, in order: V gene, D gene, J gene, clone size, CDR3 protein, CDR3 DNA. D genes are given only for firm matches. Clone size, where shown, is once, few, many, or a class for clones that have expanded.

>TRBV7-8|TRBD2|TRBJ2-7|-
CASSLGLRYYEQYF
TGTGCCAGCAGCTTGGGACTAAGGTACTACGAGCAGTACTTC
>TRBV6-5|-|TRBJ1-3|-
CASRNRVGNTIYF
TGTGCCAGCAGAAACAGGGTGGGAAACACCATATATTTT
>TRBV6-6|TRBD1|TRBJ2-4|once
CASSSDRGNIQYF
TGTGCCAGCAGCTCAGACAGGGGAAACATTCAGTACTTC
>TRBV28|-|TRBJ1-5|-
CASSTPGGGNQPQHF
TGTGCCAGCAGCACCCCTGGGGGGGGCAATCAGCCCCAGCATTTT
>TRBV7-9|TRBD2|TRBJ2-3|-
CASSLVGRGGAQDTQYF
TGTGCCAGCAGCTTAGTTGGGCGGGGGGGAGCCCAGGATACGCAGTATTTT
>TRBV19|TRBD1|TRBJ1-5|-
CASTDRGLQPQHF
TGTGCCAGTACGGACAGGGGGCTTCAGCCCCAGCATTTT
>TRBV7-6|TRBD1|TRBJ1-1|-
CASSHNRQGTNTEAFF
TGTGCCAGCAGCCATAACCGACAGGGGACGAACACTGAAGCTTTCTTT
>TRBV2|-|TRBJ2-7|-
CASRLGGSLNEQYF
TGTGCCAGCCGTTTGGGAGGTTCCCTAAACGAGCAGTACTTC
>TRBV27|-|TRBJ2-7|-
CASSFGGITYEQYF
TGTGCCAGCAGTTTCGGAGGGATAACCTACGAGCAGTACTTC
>TRBV1|-|TRBJ2-2|once
CTSRRSNTGELFF
TGCACCAGCAGGAGATCGAACACCGGGGAGCTGTTTTTT
>TRBV4-3|TRBD1|TRBJ1-2|-
CASSQADRGPANYGYTF
TGCGCCAGCAGCCAGGCCGACAGGGGTCCGGCTAACTATGGCTACACCTTC
>TRBV2|TRBD2|TRBJ2-7|few
CASRGISGGPTYEQYF
TGTGCCAGCAGGGGAATTAGCGGGGGACCCACCTACGAGCAGTACTTC
>TRBV5-4|TRBD2|TRBJ2-1|-
CASSLPRTSGNEQFF
TGTGCCAGCAGCTTACCCCGGACTAGCGGCAATGAGCAGTTCTTC
>TRBV5-6|-|TRBJ2-7|-
CASSSSGFITYEQYF
TGTGCCAGCAGCTCGTCCGGGTTCATCACCTACGAGCAGTACTTC
>TRBV5-1|TRBD2|TRBJ2-7|once
CASSYGLAGNLYEQYF
TGCGCCAGCAGCTACGGACTAGCGGGGAATCTCTACGAGCAGTACTTC
>TRBV5-1|-|TRBJ1-6|-
CASSPEGLSPLHF
TGCGCCAGCTCTCCGGAGGGCCTATCACCCCTCCACTTT
>TRBV28|TRBD2|TRBJ2-1|-
CASRPLADYNEQFF
TGTGCCAGCAGGCCCCTAGCGGACTACAATGAGCAGTTCTTC
>TRBV11-2|-|TRBJ2-7|-
CASSYEGKQYF
TGTGCCAGCAGCTACGAGGGTAAGCAGTACTTC
>TRBV5-6|TRBD2|TRBJ2-7|once
CASSLLAGEAYEQYF
TGTGCCAGCAGTCTACTAGCGGGAGAGGCCTACGAGCAGTACTTC
>TRBV9|TRBD1|TRBJ1-1|-
CASSVEGQLNTEAFF
TGTGCCAGCAGCGTAGAGGGACAGCTGAACACTGAAGCTTTCTTT
>TRBV25-1|-|TRBJ2-7|-
CASSLGPGLSYEQYF
TGTGCCAGCAGCCTCGGACCCGGACTTTCCTACGAGCAGTACTTC
>TRBV4-1|-|TRBJ1-4|once
CASSQVPSRSEKLFF
TGCGCCAGCAGCCAAGTGCCCAGCCGGAGTGAAAAACTGTTTTTT
>TRBV28|TRBD2|TRBJ2-6|-
CASRVAGGNSGANVLTF
TGTGCCAGCAGAGTAGCGGGAGGTAACTCTGGGGCCAACGTCCTGACTTTC
>TRBV11-3|TRBD1|TRBJ2-2|-
CASSHRDRVPGELFF
TGTGCCAGCAGCCACCGGGACAGGGTTCCCGGGGAGCTGTTTTTT
>TRBV4-3|TRBD2|TRBJ2-3|-
CASSQGGGGDTQYF
TGCGCCAGCAGCCAAGGCGGGGGTGGAGATACGCAGTATTTT
>TRBV19|-|TRBJ2-1|-
CASSIAQGNEQFF
TGTGCCAGTAGTATAGCTCAGGGAAATGAGCAGTTCTTC
>TRBV11-2|TRBD1|TRBJ2-2|few
CASSRTGVMDGELFF
TGTGCCAGCAGCAGGACAGGGGTGATGGACGGGGAGCTGTTTTTT
>TRBV11-2|TRBD2|TRBJ2-3|-
CASRLAGGDTQYF
TGTGCCAGCAGACTAGCGGGGGGAGATACGCAGTATTTT
>TRBV25-1|TRBD1|TRBJ1-2|few
CASSESGVYRGRGYTF
TGTGCCAGCAGTGAATCTGGGGTTTACAGGGGTCGAGGCTACACCTTC
>TRBV28|TRBD1|TRBJ1-2|-
CASSLLRTGQNYGYTF
TGTGCCAGCAGTCTCCTCAGGACAGGGCAGAACTATGGCTACACCTTC
>TRBV4-1|-|TRBJ2-5|-
CASSLDKEETQYF
TGCGCCAGCAGTCTCGACAAGGAAGAGACCCAGTACTTC
>TRBV7-9|-|TRBJ1-2|-
CASSLGGGTPYGYTF
TGTGCCAGCAGCTTAGGAGGGGGTACACCCTATGGCTACACCTTC
>TRBV7-3|-|TRBJ1-5|-
CASSLTFRAPNQPQHF
TGTGCCAGCAGCTTAACGTTCAGGGCCCCGAATCAGCCCCAGCATTTT
>TRBV6-5|-|TRBJ1-5|-
CASSLLRGGGNQPQHF
TGTGCCAGCAGTTTACTTAGGGGGGGAGGGAATCAGCCCCAGCATTTT
>TRBV5-4|TRBD1|TRBJ2-1|-
CASSLPLTGGNEQFF
TGTGCCAGCAGCTTGCCCTTAACAGGGGGCAATGAGCAGTTCTTC
>TRBV7-2|-|TRBJ1-1|-
CASSLGRLNTEAFF
TGTGCCAGCAGCTTAGGGCGGTTGAACACTGAAGCTTTCTTT
>TRBV4-1|TRBD1|TRBJ2-6|-
CASSQEPQGAGANVLTF
TGCGCCAGCAGCCAAGAGCCCCAGGGGGCTGGGGCCAACGTCCTGACTTTC
>TRBV5-4|TRBD1|TRBJ2-1|-
CASSLGGGGYNEQFF
TGTGCCAGCAGCTTGGGAGGGGGCGGGTACAATGAGCAGTTCTTC
>TRBV19|TRBD2|TRBJ2-7|-
CASQGGGIYEQYF
TGTGCCAGTCAAGGCGGGGGGATCTACGAGCAGTACTTC
>TRBV5-1|TRBD2|TRBJ2-1|-
CASSSGLAGTYNEQFF
TGCGCCAGCAGCTCCGGACTAGCGGGGACCTACAATGAGCAGTTCTTC
>TRBV6-1|TRBD2|TRBJ2-1|-
CASSSSGRGNEQFF
TGTGCCAGCAGTTCGAGCGGGAGGGGAAATGAGCAGTTCTTC
>TRBV7-9|-|TRBJ1-4|-
CASSPIRGEKLFF
TGTGCCAGCAGTCCGATAAGGGGGGAAAAACTGTTTTTT
>TRBV15|TRBD1|TRBJ1-2|-
CATSRDAQGANYGYTF
TGTGCCACCAGCAGAGACGCCCAGGGGGCAAACTATGGCTACACCTTC
>TRBV9|-|TRBJ1-1|-
CASSPRGNLNTEAFF
TGTGCCAGCAGCCCCCGGGGGAACCTGAACACTGAAGCTTTCTTT
>TRBV5-1|-|TRBJ1-4|-
CASSPSAGAEKLFF
TGCGCCAGCAGCCCCTCGGCAGGCGCCGAAAAACTGTTTTTT
>TRBV4-3|-|TRBJ1-6|few
CASSPRESSYNSPLHF
TGCGCCAGCAGCCCCCGCGAGAGCTCCTATAATTCACCCCTCCACTTT
>TRBV18|TRBD2|TRBJ2-3|-
CASSRKRLAGGTDTQYF
TGTGCCAGCTCACGGAAACGACTAGCGGGTGGCACAGATACGCAGTATTTT
>TRBV6-1|-|TRBJ2-3|-
CASTREPVPGTQYF
TGTGCCAGCACCCGGGAGCCCGTCCCCGGCACGCAGTATTTT
>TRBV6-1|TRBD2|TRBJ2-1|few
CASSFSGGTMSEQFF
TGTGCCAGCAGCTTTAGCGGGGGGACAATGTCGGAGCAGTTCTTC
>TRBV7-2|-|TRBJ1-2|-
CASSLGPSGVYGYTF
TGTGCCAGCAGCTTAGGGCCTTCGGGGGTCTATGGCTACACCTTC
>TRBV28|-|TRBJ2-7|-
CASSLDSTYEQYF
TGTGCCAGCAGTTTAGACTCTACCTACGAGCAGTACTTC
>TRBV7-2|TRBD2|TRBJ2-1|-
CASSWPSGRWEQFF
TGTGCCAGCAGCTGGCCTAGCGGGAGGTGGGAGCAGTTCTTC
>TRBV6-5|TRBD2|TRBJ2-5|-
CASSPQVGGKETQYF
TGTGCCAGCAGTCCCCAAGTGGGAGGGAAAGAGACCCAGTACTTC
>TRBV18|-|TRBJ2-2|-
CASSPGQLTGELFF
TGTGCCAGCTCACCTGGACAGCTCACCGGGGAGCTGTTTTTT